Each of the 19 T cell receptor beta chains below was sequenced from the same sample in a study of blood T cell repertoires in COVID-19. TCRdb keeps only in-frame clones here, not all; method: immunoSEQ multiplex PCR. The repertoire holds approximately 350,000 clones, around 90% seen once, with over 1% in the top ten. Sample: peripheral blood. The receptors were sampled from a man in his forties with acute or convalescent COVID-19.

V is TRBV29-1 and J is TRBJ2-2, with D perhaps matching TRBD2 (6 bases). Per germline, CDR1 SQVTM and CDR2 ANQGSEA. V lost 4 bases, J lost 4 bases, and 16 bases lay in between. The CDR3 runs to 15 residues. The CDR3 DNA is TGCAGCGTTGTGGGGGACTCTACTTCCACCGGGGAGCTGTTTTTT. This translates into CSVVGDSTSTGELFF.

The gene calls are TRBV6-2 or TRBV6-3 and TRBJ2-1; 9 bases match TRBD2. CDR1 and CDR2 from the germline V gene are MNHEY and SVGEGT. The junction had 3 bases not matched to a gene; V was cut back by 2 bases and J by 7 bases. The CDR3 totals 14 residues. CDR3 region: CASSYAGGPNEQFF. CDR3 coding DNA: TGTGCCAGCAGTTACGCGGGGGGGCCGAATGAGCAGTTCTTC.

This clone was seen a handful of times. The chain has TRBV29-1 and TRBJ2-2, with TRBD1 matching 8 bases. The ends lost 5 bases at V and 1 base at J; junction bases unmatched: 6. Germline V gene lookup returns CDR1 SQVTM and CDR2 ANQGSEA. The CDR3 has 15 residues. The CDR3 reads CSVTHGQGNTGELFF. Written as DNA, the CDR3 is TGCAGCGTTACCCATGGACAGGGGAACACCGGGGAGCTGTTTTTT.

As to this clone: Within the sample, other DNA sequences also encode this same CDR3. The V and J genes are TRBV5-1 and TRBJ1-6; no reliable D call. CDR3 size: 14 residues. Per germline, CDR1 SGHRS and CDR2 YFSETQ. The ends were cut back, 0 bases at V and 6 bases at J, with 7 bases in the middle. This chain's CDR3 is CASSLDGGNSPLHF. The CDR3 DNA is TGCGCCAGCAGCTTGGATGGAGGTAATTCACCCCTCCACTTT.

This sequence joins TRBV19 and TRBJ1-1, with D unclear. The CDR3 length is 13 residues. Trimming shortened V by 7 bases and J by 4 bases, and 13 bases separated the two germline ends. The germline gives CDR1 LNHDA, CDR2 SQIVND (reference sequence). This chain's CDR3 is CASNSLRGTEAFF. The CDR3, as DNA: TGTGCCAGTAACAGCCTTCGGGGCACTGAAGCTTTCTTT.

The rearrangement links TRBV9 to TRBJ1-2, with 11 bases that match TRBD1. Germline-derived CDR1 and CDR2 are SGDLS and YYNGEE. V shed 0 bases and J 7 bases; nucleotides not matched to a gene: 5. CDR3 length equals 15 residues. Here the CDR3 DNA reads TGTGCCAGCAGCGTAGAAGGGACAGGGGGTAGTGGCTACACCTTC. Translated: CASSVEGTGGSGYTF.

The rearrangement links TRBV30 to TRBJ1-1, with 8 bases aligning to TRBD1. The junction had 2 bases not matched to a gene; V was cut back by 1 base and J by 4 bases. The germline V gene encodes CDR1 GTSNPN and CDR2 SVGIG (reference sequence). The CDR3 runs to 13 residues. The CDR3 DNA follows: TGTGCCTGGAGTGGAGACAGGGGCACTGAAGCTTTCTTT. Amino acids: CAWSGDRGTEAFF.

J is TRBJ1-1 and V is TRBV29-1; D ambiguous. Germline V gene lookup returns CDR1 SQVTM and CDR2 ANQGSEA. Trimming took 0 bases from V and 10 from J, leaving 15 bases between them. The CDR3 sequence is 13 residues long. The CDR3 region is CSVEDEGELGAFF. In nucleotides, the CDR3 is TGCAGCGTTGAAGACGAAGGAGAGTTGGGAGCTTTCTTT.

The chain employs TRBV30 and TRBJ1-1; the match to TRBD1 covers 10 bases. V dropped 2 bases and J dropped 2; count of bases not matched to a gene: 8. This CDR3 has 16 residues. Germline V lookup: CDR1 GTSNPN, CDR2 SVGIG (reference sequence). The CDR3 loop is CAWSSPRDRGNTEAFF. CDR3 coding DNA: TGTGCCTGGAGTTCCCCCCGGGACAGGGGAAACACTGAAGCTTTCTTT.

V gene TRBV7-9 combines with J gene TRBJ1-2; D remains ambiguous. Germline V gene sequence: CDR1 SEHNR, CDR2 FQNEAQ (reference sequence). CDR3 length: 16 residues. Trimming removed 5 bases from V and 2 bases from J, with 18 bases in between. The CDR3 coding sequence is TGTGCCAGCAGCCCCCAGTTGGGCAGGCTCAACTATGGCTACACCTTC. Protein: CASSPQLGRLNYGYTF.

The chain carries TRBV5-8 and TRBJ1-4, with D hard to call. Germline assignment: CDR1 SGHTS and CDR2 YDEGEE. This CDR3 comprises 16 residues. V lost 4 bases and J 6 bases, leaving 19 bases between the germline ends. CDR3 in amino acids: CASSPLGLGRDEKLFF. For the CDR3, the DNA is TGTGCCAGCAGCCCGTTGGGCCTCGGCCGTGATGAAAAACTGTTTTTT.

CDR3 DNA: TGTGCCAGCAGTTTATATGGGGGGAATGAGCAGTTCTTC. It specifies CASSLYGGNEQFF. The chain links TRBV27 to TRBJ2-1; possible D gene TRBD2, 6 bases. The CDR3 spans 13 residues. The germline V gene encodes CDR1 MNHEY and CDR2 SMNVEV (reference sequence). Trimming left V 1 base short and J 7 bases short, with 8 bases between.

The V gene is TRBV7-6, the J gene TRBJ2-5, with 7 bases fitting TRBD1. The CDR3 length is 15 residues. The trim removed 0 bases at V and 3 bases at J, leaving 4 bases unmatched. The V gene's germline CDR1 is SGHVS and CDR2 FNYEAQ. The CDR3 nucleotides read TGTGCCAGCAGCTTAGCGTTACAGGGGAAAGAGACCCAGTACTTC. Its translation: CASSLALQGKETQYF.

The genes are TRBV7-6 and TRBJ1-1, with D hard to call. The CDR3 spans 13 residues. Germline CDR1 is SGHVS and CDR2 is FNYEAQ. V was clipped by 2 bases and J by 4 bases, with 8 bases between them. CDR3 bases: TGTGCCAGCAGCTTAAGAGTTGGCACTGAAGCTTTCTTT. Translation: CASSLRVGTEAFF.

This clone has just one count. The V and J genes are TRBV4-1 and TRBJ1-2, with 7 bases identical to TRBD1. V dropped 7 bases and J dropped 4; count of bases not matched to a gene: 6. This CDR3 has 13 residues. Germline CDR1 MGHRA, CDR2 YSYEKL. The CDR3 protein is CASKRGQAYGYTF. CDR3 coding DNA: TGCGCCAGCAAAAGGGGGCAGGCCTATGGCTACACCTTC.

The chain combines TRBV6-5 with TRBJ2-7, with D perhaps matching TRBD2 (6 bases). The V end was cut by 3 bases, the J end by 2 bases, with 17 bases between. Germline CDR1 is MNHEY and CDR2 is SVGAGI. CDR3 length: 16 residues. The CDR3 DNA reads TGTGCCAGCAGTTATCCAGTGGGGGGAGAAACCTACGAGCAGTACTTC. Its protein product is CASSYPVGGETYEQYF.

The rearrangement links TRBV5-1 to TRBJ1-4; unclear D gene. The CDR3 covers 16 residues. Germline CDR1 SGHRS, CDR2 YFSETQ. V was trimmed by 3 bases and J by 5 bases, leaving 17 bases between them. The CDR3 here is CASSSGTGVGNEKLFF. The CDR3 coding sequence is TGCGCCAGCAGCTCCGGTACGGGAGTAGGAAATGAAAAACTGTTTTTT.

This clone was seen a few times. The chain combines TRBV10-2 with TRBJ1-3; unclear D gene. Trimming shortened V by 6 bases and J by 0 bases, and 15 bases separated the two germline ends. The CDR3 spans 16 residues. CDR1 and CDR2 (germline): WSHSY, SAAADI. The CDR3 is CASRDSMKSSGNTIYF. For the CDR3, the DNA is TGCGCCAGCAGAGATTCCATGAAGAGCTCTGGAAACACCATATATTTT.

The chain recombines TRBV6-5 with TRBJ2-7; 7 positions agree with TRBD2. Trimming took 2 bases from V and 5 from J; bases not matched to a gene: 6. Looked up from germline, CDR1 is MNHEY and CDR2 is SVGAGI. This CDR3 is 14 amino acids long. The CDR3 nucleotides read TGTGCCAGCAGTTACAGTCAGGGAGGGGACGAGCAGTACTTC. Its protein is CASSYSQGGDEQYF.